The rows below give T cell receptor beta chains drawn from one sample of a study of blood T cell repertoires in COVID-19. TCRdb's copy holds only in-frame clones and misses some; the assay was immunoSEQ multiplex PCR. The sample holds about 140,000 clones, over 70% seen once. Material for sequencing was peripheral blood. All receptors derive from a woman in her fifties or sixties with acute or convalescent COVID-19. Each CDR3 is given with its conserved first and last residue. A D gene is named only where the DNA matches it firmly. The size field is filled for only some rows; it gives once, few, many or a size class.

>-|TRBV5-5|TRBJ2-7|TRBD2
CASSLLGTASGYEQYF
TGTGCCAGCAGCTTATTAGGGACTGCTAGCGGCTACGAGCAGTACTTC
>once|TRBV28|TRBJ2-7|-
CASSSQGQLRSYEQYF
TGTGCCAGCAGTTCCCAAGGACAGCTCCGATCCTACGAGCAGTACTTC
>-|TRBV7-8|TRBJ2-5|TRBD1
CASSLSGGTTYQETQYF
TGTGCCAGCAGCTTATCAGGGGGCACAACCTATCAAGAGACCCAGTACTTC
>-|TRBV2|TRBJ1-1|-
CASKLREGAFF
TGTGCCAGCAAACTGCGGGAGGGAGCTTTCTTT
>few|TRBV19|TRBJ2-1|TRBD1
CASRSFGQALDEQFF
TGTGCCAGTAGGTCCTTCGGACAGGCGCTGGATGAGCAGTTCTTC
>-|TRBV5-4|TRBJ2-7|TRBD2
CASSLKLADSYEQYF
TGTGCCAGCAGCTTAAAACTAGCGGACTCCTACGAGCAGTACTTC
>-|TRBV14|TRBJ2-7|-
CASSQAEGSNFYEQYF
TGTGCCAGCAGCCAAGCCGAGGGTTCGAATTTCTACGAGCAGTACTTC
>-|TRBV7-2|TRBJ2-5|-
CASSAARGAQETQYF
TGTGCCAGCAGCGCAGCCCGGGGGGCCCAAGAGACCCAGTACTTC
>-|TRBV5-1|TRBJ1-1|-
CASSPGTGNTEAFF
TGCGCCAGCAGCCCCGGGACTGGGAACACTGAAGCTTTCTTT
>once|TRBV9|TRBJ1-1|-
CASSVRDRTEAFF
TGTGCCAGCAGCGTGCGGGACCGCACTGAAGCTTTCTTT
>-|TRBV27|TRBJ2-7|-
CASSLSPEAVYEQYF
TGTGCCAGCAGTTTATCCCCGGAGGCTGTCTACGAGCAGTACTTC
>-|TRBV27|TRBJ1-6|TRBD1
CASSLAGTDNSPLHF
TGTGCCAGCAGTTTGGCCGGGACAGATAATTCACCCCTCCACTTT
>-|TRBV14|TRBJ2-5|TRBD1
CASSITGVVTQYF
TGTGCCAGCAGTATCACAGGGGTGGTGACCCAGTACTTC
>-|TRBV5-1|TRBJ2-7|TRBD1
CASSLDRGEPYEQYF
TGCGCCAGCAGCTTGGACAGGGGGGAACCCTACGAGCAGTACTTC
>-|TRBV29-1|TRBJ2-1|-
CSVDGQGIPYNEQFF
TGCAGCGTTGACGGGCAGGGAATCCCCTACAATGAGCAGTTCTTC
>-|TRBV6-5|TRBJ2-1|TRBD2
CASKSSGRVWDEQFF
TGTGCCAGCAAGTCTAGCGGGAGGGTTTGGGATGAGCAGTTCTTC
>-|TRBV5-4|TRBJ1-1|-
CASSLEYHTEAFF
TGTGCCAGCAGCCTTGAGTACCACACTGAAGCTTTCTTT
>-|TRBV5-1|TRBJ2-7|-
CASSLATGSYEQYF
TGCGCCAGCAGCTTGGCTACGGGGTCCTACGAGCAGTACTTC
>-|TRBV3-1/TRBV3-2|TRBJ1-1|TRBD1
CASSRQGRNTEAFF
TGTGCCAGCAGCCGACAGGGCCGGAACACTGAAGCTTTCTTT
>-|TRBV7-2|TRBJ2-5|TRBD2
CASSYVAGSETQYF
TGTGCCAGCAGCTACGTAGCGGGATCAGAGACCCAGTACTTC
>-|TRBV29-1|TRBJ2-1|TRBD2
CSVSPGLAGENEQFF
TGCAGCGTTTCCCCTGGACTAGCGGGAGAAAATGAGCAGTTCTTC
>few|TRBV11-2|TRBJ2-4|-
CASSSPMERDIQYF
TGTGCCAGCAGCTCACCGATGGAGAGGGACATTCAGTACTTC
>-|TRBV6-6|TRBJ2-5|TRBD1
CASSYLSGGETQYF
TGTGCCAGCAGTTACCTTTCAGGGGGAGAGACCCAGTACTTC
>once|TRBV11-2|TRBJ2-1|-
CASSPEGGWGNEQFF
TGTGCCAGCAGCCCCGAGGGTGGATGGGGCAATGAGCAGTTCTTC
>once|TRBV7-6|TRBJ2-2|TRBD1
CASTPQGAVTGELFF
TGTGCCAGCACCCCCCAGGGGGCGGTAACCGGGGAGCTGTTTTTT
>once|TRBV9|TRBJ2-1|TRBD2
CASSVWSGSSDEQFF
TGTGCCAGCAGCGTTTGGAGCGGGAGTAGCGATGAGCAGTTCTTC
>few|TRBV5-1|TRBJ1-1|-
CATTRGGHTEAFF
TGCGCCACCACCCGGGGTGGACACACTGAAGCTTTCTTT
>-|TRBV11-2|TRBJ2-1|-
CASSLVHLINEQFF
TGTGCCAGCAGCTTAGTTCACTTGATAAATGAGCAGTTCTTC
>-|TRBV28|TRBJ1-1|-
CASSFTTSQAFF
TGTGCCAGCAGTTTTACGACATCCCAGGCTTTCTTT
>few|TRBV18|TRBJ2-7|TRBD2
CASSLLGREDSYEQYF
TGTGCCAGCTCACTCCTAGGCCGGGAGGACTCCTACGAGCAGTACTTC
>-|TRBV28|TRBJ1-1|TRBD1
CASRYADRADPAFF
TGTGCCAGCAGATATGCGGACAGGGCGGATCCAGCTTTCTTT
>few|TRBV7-9|TRBJ2-2|-
CASSLAGVNTGELFF
TGTGCCAGCAGCTTAGCGGGAGTGAACACCGGGGAGCTGTTTTTT
>once|TRBV5-6|TRBJ1-4|-
CASSLSGQGSNEKLFF
TGTGCCAGCAGCTTGTCGGGCCAGGGATCTAATGAAAAACTGTTTTTT
>-|TRBV14|TRBJ2-3|TRBD2
CASSQVAGGPTDTQYF
TGTGCCAGCAGCCAAGTTGCGGGAGGGCCCACTGATACGCAGTATTTT
>-|TRBV30|TRBJ2-4|-
CAWSVLGGAKNIQYF
TGTGCCTGGAGTGTCTTAGGCGGGGCCAAAAACATTCAGTACTTC
>-|TRBV5-1|TRBJ1-2|TRBD1
CASSLDRALGYTF
TGCGCCAGCAGCCTCGACAGGGCTCTTGGCTACACCTTC
>-|TRBV28|TRBJ1-5|TRBD1
CASSQPPGQGNQPQHF
TGTGCCAGCAGCCAACCCCCGGGACAGGGAAATCAGCCCCAGCATTTT
>-|TRBV5-4|TRBJ2-1|TRBD2
CASSPRTSGRYEQFF
TGTGCCAGCAGCCCCCGGACTAGCGGGAGATATGAGCAGTTCTTC
>-|TRBV2|TRBJ2-5|-
CASRQAGETQYF
TGTGCCAGCCGGCAGGCGGGGGAGACCCAGTACTTC
>few|TRBV29-1|TRBJ1-2|-
CSATWRRGNYGYTF
TGCAGCGCTACCTGGAGGAGGGGAAACTATGGCTACACCTTC
>-|TRBV4-1|TRBJ1-5|-
CASSQPGHLNQPQHF
TGCGCCAGCAGCCAGCCGGGACACCTCAATCAGCCCCAGCATTTT
>few|TRBV28|TRBJ1-2|TRBD1
CVTTQGGYGYTF
TGTGTCACCACCCAGGGGGGCTATGGCTACACCTTC
>few|TRBV27|TRBJ1-2|-
CASSLEGTYGYTF
TGTGCCAGCAGTTTAGAGGGAACCTATGGCTACACCTTC
>-|TRBV9|TRBJ2-3|-
CASNRDFTDTQYF
TGTGCCAGCAACCGGGATTTCACAGATACGCAGTATTTT
>-|TRBV29-1|TRBJ2-5|TRBD1
CSAETGAGETQYF
TGCAGCGCCGAGACAGGGGCGGGGGAGACCCAGTACTTC
>once|TRBV5-1|TRBJ1-1|-
CASSLKDSTEAFF
TGCGCCAGCAGCTTGAAGGACAGCACTGAAGCTTTCTTT
>-|TRBV18|TRBJ2-3|TRBD1
CASSPGQGITDTQYF
TGTGCCAGCTCACCGGGACAGGGCATCACAGATACGCAGTATTTT
>-|TRBV20-1|TRBJ2-1|TRBD1
CSASWDRTSLFF
TGCAGTGCTAGTTGGGACAGAACAAGTCTGTTCTTC
>-|TRBV27|TRBJ2-1|TRBD2
CASKPLAGFSNEQFF
TGTGCCAGCAAACCACTAGCGGGATTTTCCAATGAGCAGTTCTTC
>-|TRBV5-1|TRBJ2-4|-
CASSLGPGIAKNIQYF
TGCGCCAGCAGCTTGGGTCCGGGAATAGCCAAAAACATTCAGTACTTC
>-|TRBV27|TRBJ1-2|-
CASSLTGGPGYTF
TGTGCCAGCAGTTTAACGGGGGGCCCTGGCTACACCTTC
>few|TRBV7-2|TRBJ1-1|TRBD1
CASSSGQGASTEAFF
TGTGCCAGCAGCTCGGGACAGGGGGCGAGCACTGAAGCTTTCTTT
>-|TRBV2|TRBJ2-7|-
CASSVRQSTKQYF
TGTGCCAGCAGTGTTCGACAGAGCACGAAACAGTACTTC
>-|TRBV11-2|TRBJ1-6|TRBD1
CASSQTGTGYSPLHF
TGTGCCAGCAGCCAGACCGGGACAGGGTATTCACCCCTCCACTTT
>-|TRBV19|TRBJ1-1|-
CASSIGGGYNTEAFF
TGTGCCAGTAGTATTGGCGGGGGATACAACACTGAAGCTTTCTTT